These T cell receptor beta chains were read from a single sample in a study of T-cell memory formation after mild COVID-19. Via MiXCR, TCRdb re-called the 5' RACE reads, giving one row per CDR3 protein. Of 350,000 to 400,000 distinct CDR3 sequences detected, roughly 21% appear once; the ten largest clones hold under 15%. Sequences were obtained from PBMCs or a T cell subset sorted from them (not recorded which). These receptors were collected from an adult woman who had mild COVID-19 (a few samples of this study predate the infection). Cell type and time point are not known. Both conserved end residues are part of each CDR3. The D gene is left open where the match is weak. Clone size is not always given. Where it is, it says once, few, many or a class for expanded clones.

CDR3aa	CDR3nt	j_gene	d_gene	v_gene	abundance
CASSFSVLQGGELFF	TGTGCCAGCAGTTTTTCGGTGCTGCAGGGCGGGGAGCTGTTTTTT	TRBJ2-2	NA	TRBV12-3/TRBV12-4	few
CASSLGPAGGYTF	TGTGCCAGCAGTTTAGGGCCCGCGGGAGGCTACACCTTC	TRBJ1-2	NA	TRBV12-3/TRBV12-4	few
CASSLPRDLANEKLFF	TGCGCCAGCAGCCTACCTCGGGATTTAGCTAATGAAAAACTGTTTTTT	TRBJ1-4	NA	TRBV5-1	once
CATQELDEQFF	TGTGCCACTCAGGAATTGGATGAGCAGTTCTTC	TRBJ2-1	NA	TRBV24-1	NA
CSAVSGGASDTQYF	TGCAGTGCCGTTAGCGGGGGGGCGTCAGATACGCAGTATTTT	TRBJ2-3	TRBD2	TRBV20-1	few
CSAPPGSGGATDTQYF	TGCAGTGCCCCCCCGGGTAGCGGGGGGGCAACAGATACGCAGTATTTT	TRBJ2-3	TRBD2	TRBV20-1	few
CASSLDLDHEQYF	TGTGCCAGCAGCTTAGACCTAGACCACGAGCAGTACTTC	TRBJ2-7	NA	TRBV7-2	few
CASRVQGLYEQYF	TGTGCCAGCAGGGTACAGGGACTATACGAGCAGTACTTC	TRBJ2-7	NA	TRBV6-1	once
CASSHSAASSYNEQFF	TGTGCCAGCAGCCATTCTGCGGCTAGCTCCTACAATGAGCAGTTCTTC	TRBJ2-1	NA	TRBV3-1	NA
CASSKTLWGEAFF	TGTGCCAGCAGCAAAACGCTTTGGGGTGAAGCTTTCTTT	TRBJ1-1	NA	TRBV21-1	NA
CASSRQGTDPYEQYF	TGTGCCAGCAGCAGACAGGGGACTGATCCCTACGAGCAGTACTTC	TRBJ2-7	TRBD1	TRBV7-4	NA
CATAGSLDNEQFF	TGTGCCACAGCCGGGAGCTTAGACAATGAGCAGTTCTTC	TRBJ2-1	NA	TRBV24-1	few
CASSLVGRGSYEQYF	TGTGCCAGCAGCCTCGTCGGGAGAGGCTCCTACGAGCAGTACTTC	TRBJ2-7	NA	TRBV12-3/TRBV12-4	once
CASSEGPGPGPETQYF	TGTGCCAGCAGTGAAGGACCGGGACCAGGACCGGAGACCCAGTACTTC	TRBJ2-5	NA	TRBV2	few
CASSPRFGGVWSGSYNEQFF	TGTGCCAGCAGTCCCCGTTTTGGGGGAGTTTGGTCCGGCTCCTACAATGAGCAGTTCTTC	TRBJ2-1	NA	TRBV27	many
CAISPGTGDLYF	TGTGCCATCAGTCCCGGGACAGGGGACCTGTACTTC	TRBJ2-7	TRBD1	TRBV10-3	NA
CASSLASGGFSYEQYF	TGCGCCAGCAGCCTGGCTAGCGGGGGCTTCTCCTACGAGCAGTACTTC	TRBJ2-7	TRBD2	TRBV4-1	few
CATSGPRGDTGELFF	TGTGCCACCAGTGGGCCCAGGGGGGACACCGGGGAGCTGTTTTTT	TRBJ2-2	NA	TRBV24-1	NA
CSVEDSTGELFF	TGCAGCGTGGAGGACAGCACCGGGGAGCTGTTTTTT	TRBJ2-2	NA	TRBV29-1	few
CARVGDEQFF	TGTGCCAGGGTAGGCGATGAGCAGTTCTTC	TRBJ2-1	NA	TRBV12-3/TRBV12-4	once